A single sample gave rise to the 18 T cell receptor beta chains below, sequenced in a study of beta chain features in type 1 diabetes. What was sequenced were expressed TCRB transcripts, since all of the isolated RNA had been reverse transcribed. Libraries were prepared by immunoSEQ multiplex PCR; TCRdb keeps only in-frame clonotypes and omits some of them. The repertoire holds 400,000 to 450,000 clones, 11% to 15% seen once, with roughly 0.036% in the top ten. Material for sequencing was naive CD4+ T cells from blood. Source of these receptors: a young man in good health.

This chain connects TRBV7-3 to TRBJ2-1; no clear D. Trimming removed 5 bases at V and 5 bases at J, with 19 bases between. The CDR3 is made up of 16 amino acids. Germline assignment: CDR1 SGHTA and CDR2 FQGTGA. In DNA form, the CDR3 reads TGTGCCAGCAGCAACCTTCCGGCCCGGGTTAACAATGAGCAGTTCTTC. Protein product: CASSNLPARVNNEQFF.

The genes are TRBV7-8 and TRBJ1-2, with 9 bases that match TRBD1. The V gene's germline CDR1 is SGHVS and CDR2 FQNEAQ. J was trimmed by 3 bases and V by 4 bases; bases with no gene match: 9. The CDR3 is made up of 16 amino acids. CDR3 DNA sequence: TGTGCCAGCAGCTACACAGGGGGCCTGGTCGACTATGGCTACACCTTC. Protein product: CASSYTGGLVDYGYTF. Full variable domain (missing parts from reference TRBV7-8 and TRBJ1-2): GAGVSQSPRYKVAKRGQDVALRCDPISGHVSLFWYQQALGQGPEFLTYFQNEAQLDKSGLPSDRFFAERPEGSVSTLKIQRTQQEDSAVYLCASSYTGGLVDYGYTFGSGTRLTVV.

This sequence joins TRBV13 and TRBJ2-2; a possible D gene is TRBD1 (6 bases). V lost 5 bases and J lost 1, with 11 bases in between. The CDR3 contains 15 residues. Per germline, CDR1 PRHDT and CDR2 FYEKMQ (reference sequence). The CDR3 spells CASSPRTVNTGELFF. The CDR3 DNA follows: TGTGCCAGCAGCCCGCGGACAGTGAACACCGGGGAGCTGTTTTTT.

As DNA, the CDR3 is TGTGCCAGCAGCCCCCAGGACAGGTCACGGACCGGGGAGCTGTTTTTT. Translating gives CASSPQDRSRTGELFF. The chain is built from TRBV5-4 and TRBJ2-2; 7 positions agree with TRBD1. V shed 4 bases, J shed 5 bases, and the junction held 11 bases outside the gene matches. Germline-derived CDR1 and CDR2 are SGHNT and YYREEE (reference sequence). CDR3 length: 16 amino acids.

This clone appeared a few times. The V and J genes are TRBV18 and TRBJ2-3; 8 bases fit TRBD2. J was trimmed by 4 bases and V by 3 bases; bases with no gene match: 6. The CDR3 contains 15 residues. Germline V lookup: CDR1 KGHSH, CDR2 LQKENI. The CDR3 is CASSPLGRGSDTQYF. The CDR3, as DNA: TGTGCCAGCTCACCCCTCGGGAGGGGGTCAGATACGCAGTATTTT.

V gene TRBV6-1 combines with J gene TRBJ1-2; D is unclear. Trimming removed 2 bases from V and 8 bases from J, with 9 bases in between. Germline V gene lookup returns CDR1 MNHNS and CDR2 SASEGT. The CDR3 consists of 12 residues. CDR3 coding DNA: TGTGCCAGCAGTGAAATGGGTGTGGGCTACACCTTC. This sequence encodes CASSEMGVGYTF.

The table lists this clone with a few counts. The DNA of the CDR3 is TGCAGCGTTGGGGGACAGGGGGTCCACGAGCAGTACTTC. Translation: CSVGGQGVHEQYF. This chain links TRBV29-1 with TRBJ2-7; the match to TRBD1 covers 11 bases. CDR3 length: 13 residues. V was clipped by 4 bases and J by 5 bases; unmatched bases: 4. Germline CDR1 and CDR2: SQVTM and ANQGSEA.

The chain has TRBV18 and TRBJ1-4; D is unresolved. This CDR3 is built from 17 residues. V lost 6 bases and J lost 0, with 17 bases in between. The germline V gene encodes CDR1 KGHSH and CDR2 LQKENI. The CDR3: CASSPTPLRTTNEKLFF. The CDR3 coding sequence is TGTGCCAGCTCGCCAACCCCACTCAGGACAACTAATGAAAAACTGTTTTTT. The full variable domain, rest sourced from reference TRBV18 and TRBJ1-4, is NAGVMQNPRHLVRRRGQEARLRCSPMKGHSHVYWYRQLPEEGLKFMVYLQKENIIDESGMPKERFSAEFPKEGPSILRIQQVVRGDSAAYFCASSPTPLRTTNEKLFFGSGTQLSVL.

This clone was found a few times. This same CDR3 is encoded by further DNA sequences in the sample. This chain joins TRBV29-1 and TRBJ2-7, with 9 bases that match TRBD1. The CDR3 spans 14 residues. J lost 5 bases, V lost 6 bases, and 11 bases had no gene match. The germline V gene has CDR1 SQVTM and CDR2 ANQGSEA. CDR3 sequence: CSVALGQGYHEQYF. CDR3 in DNA: TGCAGCGTCGCTCTTGGACAGGGGTACCACGAGCAGTACTTC.

This clone was observed a handful of times. CDR3 in amino acids: CASSLVLAGALNEQFF. In DNA, the CDR3 is TGTGCCAGCAGCTTAGTGCTAGCGGGAGCGTTAAATGAGCAGTTCTTC. The chain recombines TRBV11-3 with TRBJ2-1; 10 bases agree with TRBD2. The V segment lost 1 base and the J segment 7 bases; nucleotides outside the gene matches: 7. This CDR3 comprises 16 residues. Germline V gives CDR1 SGHNT, CDR2 YENEEA.

The CDR3 DNA is TGCGCCAGCAGTCCTCAGTCAGCCCTGGGGGACACTGAAGCTTTCTTT. Protein sequence: CASSPQSALGDTEAFF. This rearrangement joins TRBV23-1 to TRBJ1-1; maybe TRBD1 (5 bases). TRBV23-1 carries the ORF label, with uncertain function. Trimming left V 4 bases short and J 3 bases short, with 18 bases between. The CDR3 covers 16 residues.

This clone was picked up a small number of times. The chain carries TRBV7-2 and TRBJ2-3, with D perhaps TRBD1 (5 bases). Trimming removed 5 bases at V and 1 base at J, with 16 bases between. The CDR3 is 16 amino acids. Germline V gene lookup returns CDR1 SGHTA and CDR2 FQGNSA. CDR3 protein: CASSRETAAGTDTQYF. The CDR3 nucleotides are TGTGCCAGCAGCCGAGAGACAGCCGCTGGCACAGATACGCAGTATTTT. Using reference TRBV7-2 and TRBJ2-3 for the parts outside the CDR3, the full variable domain is GAGVSQSPSNKVTEKGKDVELRCDPISGHTALYWYRQSLGQGLEFLIYFQGNSAPDKSGLPSDRFSAERTGGSVSTLTIQRTQQEDSAVYLCASSRETAAGTDTQYFGPGTRLTVL.

The chain links TRBV11-2 to TRBJ2-1, with D maybe TRBD2 (5 bases). The CDR3 extends over 11 amino acids. Germline values: CDR1 SGHAT, CDR2 FQNNGV. V lost 3 bases and J lost 10, with 7 bases in between. The CDR3 sequence is CASSFGLEQFF. In DNA, the CDR3 is TGTGCCAGCAGCTTCGGACTCGAGCAGTTCTTC.

Here the CDR3 reads CASSLAAGGPYEQFF. In nucleotides, the CDR3 is TGTGCCAGCAGCTTAGCGGCGGGAGGGCCCTATGAGCAGTTCTTC. The chain joins TRBV7-9 to TRBJ2-1, with 9 bases matching TRBD2. J lost 8 bases, V lost 0 bases, and 5 bases had no gene match. CDR3 size: 15 residues. Germline V lookup: CDR1 SEHNR, CDR2 FQNEAQ (reference sequence).

This clone came up a few times. This chain connects TRBV5-4 to TRBJ2-3; weak D call: TRBD1 (6 bases). Germline loops: CDR1 SGHNT, CDR2 YYREEE (reference sequence). V was clipped by 4 bases and J by 6 bases, with 9 bases between them. The CDR3 is 12 amino acids. Here the CDR3 reads CASSIRGDTQYF. The CDR3 DNA reads as TGTGCCAGCAGCATCAGGGGTGATACGCAGTATTTT.

The V and J genes are TRBV11-2 and TRBJ2-1; D possibly corresponds to TRBD2 (5 bases). Deletions cut 7 bases from V and 6 bases from J, with 22 bases between. Germline CDR1 is SGHAT and CDR2 is FQNNGV. The CDR3 has 16 amino acids. For the CDR3, the DNA is TGTGCCAGCACCCCAGCGGCCCAATTAGGCCGCAATGAGCAGTTCTTC. This encodes CASTPAAQLGRNEQFF.

This clone appeared a few times. CDR3 nucleotides: TGCGCGTCCCAACCCGGCGGAGACTATGGCTACACCTTC. As protein: CASQPGGDYGYTF. This chain links TRBV29-1 with TRBJ1-2; unclear D gene. Germline V gene data show CDR1 as SQVTM and CDR2 as ANQGSEA. CDR3 size: 13 residues.

This chain uses TRBV5-4 with TRBJ2-6; TRBD1 matches at 10 bases. Looked up from germline, CDR1 is SGHNT and CDR2 is YYREEE (reference sequence). V lost 10 bases, J lost 0 bases, and 7 bases stayed unmatched. This CDR3 region has 16 residues. The CDR3 spells CACLTGGYSGANVLTF. CDR3 nucleotides: TGTGCCTGTTTGACAGGGGGCTACTCTGGGGCCAACGTCCTGACTTTC.